This TCR beta chain was sequenced during a study of T cells expressing NK-cell markers. TCRdb reprocessed the 5' RACE reads, keeping one entry per CDR3 protein, no DNA. The table gives hundreds of thousands of distinct CDR3 sequences; the top ten clones make up 3% to 4.5% of it. This CDR3 region has 14 residues. The V gene is TRBV12-3 or TRBV12-4, the J gene TRBJ2-5. This receptor was identified in a man aged 18 to 29 in good health. The specimen was blood T cells: a sorted CD56 or NKG2C T cell subset, CD4+ or CD8+ T cells, or bulk PBMC T cells (not recorded which). This chain's CDR3 is CASSFGTHQETQYF.